The sequence of this T cell receptor (beta chain) was determined in a study of blood T cell repertoires in COVID-19. On the study more broadly: There were acute and convalescent COVID-19 samples, and they came from the United States, Italy and Spain. The analysed material was cDNA or gDNA that came from T cells, B-cell-depleted T cells, or PBMCs.

The authors' processing: Reference gene primer amplification gave estimated nucleated cell counts. Sequenced by immunoSEQ multiplex PCR; TCRdb stores in-frame clones only, minus some. For V, J and clone size, that table is used; D and trimming come from the DNA. The sample shows 120,000 to 150,000 clones, more than 70% of them seen only once. The CDR3 is 15 amino acids. Germline lookup yields CDR1 LGHNT and CDR2 FRNRAP. V was clipped by 5 bases and J by 6 bases; unmatched bases: 6. This sequence originates from a woman aged 60-70 years with acute or convalescent COVID-19. The chain joins TRBV12-5 to TRBJ2-3, with 12 bases that match TRBD1. The sequenced material came from peripheral blood. The CDR3 loop reads CASGHGTGGADTQYF. The CDR3 region has the DNA TGTGCTAGTGGTCACGGGACAGGGGGCGCGGATACGCAGTATTTT.